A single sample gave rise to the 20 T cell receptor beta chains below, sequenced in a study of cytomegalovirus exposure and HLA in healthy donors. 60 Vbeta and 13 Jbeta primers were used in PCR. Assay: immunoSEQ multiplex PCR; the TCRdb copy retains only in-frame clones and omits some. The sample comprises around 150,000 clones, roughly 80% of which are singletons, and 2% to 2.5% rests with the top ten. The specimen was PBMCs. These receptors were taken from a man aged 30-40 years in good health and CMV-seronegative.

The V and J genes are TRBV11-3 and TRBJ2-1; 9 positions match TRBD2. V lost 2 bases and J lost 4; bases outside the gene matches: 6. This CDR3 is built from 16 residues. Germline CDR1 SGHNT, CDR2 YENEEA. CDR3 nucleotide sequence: TGTGCCAGCAGCTTACACGGTACTAGCGGGTACAATGAGCAGTTCTTC. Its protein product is CASSLHGTSGYNEQFF. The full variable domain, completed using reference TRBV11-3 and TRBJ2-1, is EAGVVQSPRYKIIEKKQPVAFWCNPISGHNTLYWYLQNLGQGPELLIRYENEEAVDDSQLPKDRFSAERLKGVDSTLKIQPAELGDSAVYLCASSLHGTSGYNEQFFGPGTRLTVL.

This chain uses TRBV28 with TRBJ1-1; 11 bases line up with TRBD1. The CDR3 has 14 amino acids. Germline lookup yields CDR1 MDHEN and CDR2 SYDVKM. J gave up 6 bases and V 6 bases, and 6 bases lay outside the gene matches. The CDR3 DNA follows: TGTGCCAGCAGGAGGGACAGGGGGTTCTCTGAAGCTTTCTTT. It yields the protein CASRRDRGFSEAFF.

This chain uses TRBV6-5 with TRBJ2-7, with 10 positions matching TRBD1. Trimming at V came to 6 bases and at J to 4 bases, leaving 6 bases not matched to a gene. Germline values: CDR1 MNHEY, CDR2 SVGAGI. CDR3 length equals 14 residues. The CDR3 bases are TGTGCCAGCAGGACAGGGGGCTATAGGTACGAGCAGTACTTC. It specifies CASRTGGYRYEQYF.

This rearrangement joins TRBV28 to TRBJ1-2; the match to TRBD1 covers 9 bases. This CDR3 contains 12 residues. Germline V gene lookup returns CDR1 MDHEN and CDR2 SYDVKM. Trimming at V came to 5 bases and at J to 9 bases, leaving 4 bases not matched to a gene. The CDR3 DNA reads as TGTGCCAGCAGTCGGGACAGGGTTCGCTACACCTTC. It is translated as CASSRDRVRYTF.

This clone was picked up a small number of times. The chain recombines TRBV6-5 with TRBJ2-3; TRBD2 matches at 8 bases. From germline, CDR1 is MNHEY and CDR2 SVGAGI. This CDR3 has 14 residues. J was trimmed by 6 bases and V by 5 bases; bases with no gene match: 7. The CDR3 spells CASSTGTSSDTQYF. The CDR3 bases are TGTGCCAGCAGTACCGGGACTAGTTCTGATACGCAGTATTTT.

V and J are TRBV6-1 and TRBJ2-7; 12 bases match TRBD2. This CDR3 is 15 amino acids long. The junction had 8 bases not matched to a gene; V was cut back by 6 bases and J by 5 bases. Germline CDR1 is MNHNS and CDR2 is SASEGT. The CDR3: CASRSTSGSRNEQYF. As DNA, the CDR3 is TGTGCCAGCAGGTCGACTAGCGGGAGTCGAAACGAGCAGTACTTC.

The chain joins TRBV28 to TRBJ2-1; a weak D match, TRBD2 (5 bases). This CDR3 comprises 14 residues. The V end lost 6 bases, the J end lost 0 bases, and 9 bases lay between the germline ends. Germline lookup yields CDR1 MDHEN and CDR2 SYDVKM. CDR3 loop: CASRAGDSYNEQFF. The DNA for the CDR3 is TGTGCCAGCAGGGCGGGTGACTCCTACAATGAGCAGTTCTTC.

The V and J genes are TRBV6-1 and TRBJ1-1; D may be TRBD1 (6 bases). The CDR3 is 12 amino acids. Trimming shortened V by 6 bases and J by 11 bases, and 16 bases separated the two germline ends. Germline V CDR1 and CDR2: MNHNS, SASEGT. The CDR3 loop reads CASSRTGMGAFF. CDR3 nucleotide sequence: TGTGCCAGCAGCCGAACAGGGATGGGGGCTTTCTTT.

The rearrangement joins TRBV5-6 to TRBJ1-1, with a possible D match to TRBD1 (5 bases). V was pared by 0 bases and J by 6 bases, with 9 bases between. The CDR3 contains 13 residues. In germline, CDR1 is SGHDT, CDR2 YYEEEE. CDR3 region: CASSLARGSEAFF. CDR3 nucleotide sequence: TGTGCCAGCAGCTTGGCTCGGGGGTCTGAAGCTTTCTTT.

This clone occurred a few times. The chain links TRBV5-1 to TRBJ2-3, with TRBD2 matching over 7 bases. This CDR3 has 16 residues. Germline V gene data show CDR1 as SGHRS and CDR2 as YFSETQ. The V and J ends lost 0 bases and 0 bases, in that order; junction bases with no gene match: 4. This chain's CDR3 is CASSLGLAESTDTQYF. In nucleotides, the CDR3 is TGCGCCAGCAGCTTGGGGCTAGCGGAGAGCACAGATACGCAGTATTTT.

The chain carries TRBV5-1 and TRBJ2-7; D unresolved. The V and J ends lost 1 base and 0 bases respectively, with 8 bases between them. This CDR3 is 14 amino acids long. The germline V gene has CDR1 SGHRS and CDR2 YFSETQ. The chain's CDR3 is CASSLSLSSYEQYF. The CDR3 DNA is TGCGCCAGCAGCTTGTCTCTCAGCTCCTACGAGCAGTACTTC.

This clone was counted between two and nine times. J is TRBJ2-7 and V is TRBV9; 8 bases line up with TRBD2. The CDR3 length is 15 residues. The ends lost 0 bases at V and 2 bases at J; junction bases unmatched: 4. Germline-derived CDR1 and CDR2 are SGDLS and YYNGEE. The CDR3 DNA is TGTGCCAGCAGCGTAGGTAGCGGGGTAGCCTACGAGCAGTACTTC. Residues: CASSVGSGVAYEQYF.

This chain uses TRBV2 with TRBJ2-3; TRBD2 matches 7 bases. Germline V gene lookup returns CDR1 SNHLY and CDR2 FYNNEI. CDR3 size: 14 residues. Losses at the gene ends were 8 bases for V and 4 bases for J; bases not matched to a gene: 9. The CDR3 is CASEGSGLADTQYF. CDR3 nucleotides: TGTGCCAGCGAGGGTAGCGGGTTGGCAGATACGCAGTATTTT.

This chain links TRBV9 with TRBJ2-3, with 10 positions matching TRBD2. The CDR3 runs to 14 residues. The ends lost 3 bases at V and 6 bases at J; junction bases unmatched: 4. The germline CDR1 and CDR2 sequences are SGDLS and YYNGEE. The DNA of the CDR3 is TGTGCCAGCAGCGCTAGCGGGAGTGGGGATACGCAGTATTTT. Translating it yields CASSASGSGDTQYF.

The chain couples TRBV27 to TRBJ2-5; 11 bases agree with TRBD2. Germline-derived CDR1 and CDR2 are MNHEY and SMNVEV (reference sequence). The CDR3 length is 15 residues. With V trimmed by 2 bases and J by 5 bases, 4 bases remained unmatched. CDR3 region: CASSLGTSGTETQYF. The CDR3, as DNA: TGTGCCAGCAGTTTAGGGACTAGCGGAACGGAGACCCAGTACTTC.

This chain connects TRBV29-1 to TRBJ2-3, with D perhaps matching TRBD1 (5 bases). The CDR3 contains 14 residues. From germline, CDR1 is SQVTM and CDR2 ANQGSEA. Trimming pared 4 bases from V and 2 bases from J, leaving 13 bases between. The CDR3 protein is CSVGKRQITDTQYF. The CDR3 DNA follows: TGCAGCGTTGGGAAGCGACAGATCACAGATACGCAGTATTTT.

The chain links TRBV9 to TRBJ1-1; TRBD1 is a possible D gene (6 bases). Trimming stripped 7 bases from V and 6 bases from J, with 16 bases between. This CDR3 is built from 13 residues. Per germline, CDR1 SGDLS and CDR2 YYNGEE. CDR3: CASGRGGKAEAFF. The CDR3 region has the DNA TGTGCCAGCGGGAGGGGGGGGAAGGCTGAAGCTTTCTTT. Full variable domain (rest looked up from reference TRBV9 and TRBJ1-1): DSGVTQTPKHLITATGQRVTLRCSPRSGDLSVYWYQQSLDQGLQFLIQYYNGEERAKGNILERFSAQQFPDLHSELNLSSLELGDSALYFCASGRGGKAEAFFGQGTRLTVV.

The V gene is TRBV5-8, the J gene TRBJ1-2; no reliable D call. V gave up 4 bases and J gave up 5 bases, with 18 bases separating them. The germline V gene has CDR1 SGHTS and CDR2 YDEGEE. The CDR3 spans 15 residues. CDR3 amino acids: CASSRGLSPQYGYTF. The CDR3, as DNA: TGTGCCAGCAGCCGAGGACTTTCTCCACAGTATGGCTACACCTTC. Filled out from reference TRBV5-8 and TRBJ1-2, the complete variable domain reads EAGVTQSPTHLIKTRGQQATLRCSPISGHTSVYWYQQALGLGLQFLLWYDEGEERNRGNFPPRFSGRQFPNYSSELNVNALELEDSALYLCASSRGLSPQYGYTFGSGTRLTVV.

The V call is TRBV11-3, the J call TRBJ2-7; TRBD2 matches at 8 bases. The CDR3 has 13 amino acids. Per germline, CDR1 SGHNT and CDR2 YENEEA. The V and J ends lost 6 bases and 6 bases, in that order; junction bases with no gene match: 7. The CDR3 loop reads CASSMTSASEQYF. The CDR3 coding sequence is TGTGCCAGCAGTATGACTAGCGCATCCGAGCAGTACTTC.

CDR3 sequence (DNA): TGTGCCAGTAGTTCCGGGACAGCTGCCACCGGGGAGCTGTTTTTT. It codes for CASSSGTAATGELFF. The chain links TRBV19 to TRBJ2-2; 7 nucleotides agree with TRBD1. Unmatched junction bases numbered 7, after V lost 5 bases and J lost 4 bases. Germline lookup yields CDR1 LNHDA and CDR2 SQIVND (reference sequence). This CDR3 contains 15 residues.